The next 6 T cell receptor beta chains were all read from a single sample in a study of graft-versus-host responses after intestinal transplantation. Assay: immunoSEQ multiplex PCR; the TCRdb copy retains only in-frame clones and omits some. Among some 43,000 clones listed, roughly 95% were seen once. The sequencing used PBMCs, collected approximately 350 days after intestinal transplant. Source of these receptors: a human patient who received an intestinal transplant, so some T cells may come from the graft donor.

This rearrangement joins TRBV12-5 to TRBJ1-3; TRBD1 aligns across 7 bases. V lost 3 bases to trimming and J lost 8 bases; unmatched junction nucleotides: 7. The V gene's germline CDR1 is LGHNT and CDR2 FRNRAP. The CDR3 runs to 14 residues. The CDR3 sequence is CASGLRQGGHTIYF. CDR3 bases: TGTGCTAGTGGTTTACGACAGGGAGGACACACCATATATTTT.

The chain recombines TRBV15 with TRBJ2-1; D is uncertain. V gave up 2 bases and J gave up 5 bases, with 4 bases separating them. Germline CDR1 reads LNHNV; CDR2 reads YYDKDF (reference sequence). This CDR3 is 12 amino acids long. DNA for the CDR3: TGTGCCACCAGCAGACTTGACAATGAGCAGTTCTTC. Translated: CATSRLDNEQFF.

This clone was found a few times. V is TRBV11-2 and J is TRBJ1-2; D unclear. The germline V gene has CDR1 SGHAT and CDR2 FQNNGV. This CDR3 is 13 amino acids long. V dropped 5 bases and J dropped 3 bases, with 10 bases sitting between them. The DNA of the CDR3 is TGTGCCAGCAGCGGTAACACCTACTATGGCTACACCTTC. Translating it yields CASSGNTYYGYTF. Based on the CDR3 plus reference TRBV11-2 and TRBJ1-2, the full variable domain is EAGVAQSPRYKIIEKRQSVAFWCNPISGHATLYWYQQILGQGPKLLIQFQNNGVVDDSQLPKDRFSAERLKGVDSTLKIQPAKLEDSAVYLCASSGNTYYGYTFGSGTRLTVV.

This clone turned up a few times. V gene TRBV5-1 combines with J gene TRBJ1-5; TRBD1 aligns across 12 bases. CDR3 length: 15 residues. The germline V gene encodes CDR1 SGHRS and CDR2 YFSETQ. Germline trimming cut 0 bases from V and 7 bases from J; bases unmatched to any gene: 2. CDR3 sequence: CASSLGDRGQQPQHF. CDR3 nucleotides: TGCGCCAGCAGCTTGGGGGACAGGGGGCAGCAGCCCCAGCATTTT. Drawing the rest from reference TRBV5-1 and TRBJ1-5, the complete variable domain is KAGVTQTPRYLIKTRGQQVTLSCSPISGHRSVSWYQQTPGQGLQFLFEYFSETQRNKGNFPGRFSGRQFSNSRSEMNVSTLELGDSALYLCASSLGDRGQQPQHFGDGTRLSIL.

The V call is TRBV5-6, the J call TRBJ2-3, with D tentatively TRBD2 (6 bases). The V gene's germline CDR1 is SGHDT and CDR2 YYEEEE. The V end lost 2 bases, the J end lost 11 bases, and 24 bases lay between the germline ends. The CDR3 extends over 16 amino acids. The CDR3 nucleotides read TGTGCCAGCAGCTTAGCCCCGGGACTTAGGCTGGAGAAGCAGTATTTT. Its translation: CASSLAPGLRLEKQYF.

The rearrangement uses TRBV19 and TRBJ1-1; no reliable D call. This CDR3 comprises 14 residues. Trimming stripped 4 bases from V and 6 bases from J, with 15 bases between. From germline, CDR1 is LNHDA and CDR2 SQIVND (reference sequence). The DNA of the CDR3 is TGTGCCAGTAGTACCCCTAGGTACAGCTCTGAAGCTTTCTTT. Protein sequence: CASSTPRYSSEAFF. Filled out from reference TRBV19 and TRBJ1-1, the complete variable domain reads DGGITQSPKYLFRKEGQNVTLSCEQNLNHDAMYWYRQDPGQGLRLIYYSQIVNDFQKGDIAEGYSVSREKKESFPLTVTSAQKNPTAFYLCASSTPRYSSEAFFGQGTRLTVV.